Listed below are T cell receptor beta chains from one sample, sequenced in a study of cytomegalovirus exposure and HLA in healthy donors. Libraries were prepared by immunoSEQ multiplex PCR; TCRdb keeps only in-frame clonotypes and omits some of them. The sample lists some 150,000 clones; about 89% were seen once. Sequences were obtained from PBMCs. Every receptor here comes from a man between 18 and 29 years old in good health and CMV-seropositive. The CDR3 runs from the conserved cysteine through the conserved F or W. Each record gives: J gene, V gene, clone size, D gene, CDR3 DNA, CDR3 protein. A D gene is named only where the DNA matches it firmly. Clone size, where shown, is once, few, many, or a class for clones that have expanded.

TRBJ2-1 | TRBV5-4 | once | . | TGTGCCAGCAGCCCCGGCGGAGGCAATGAGCAGTTCTTC | CASSPGGGNEQFF
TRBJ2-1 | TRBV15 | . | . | TGTGCCACCAGCTATAGACAGTATCCCTACAATGAGCAGTTCTTC | CATSYRQYPYNEQFF
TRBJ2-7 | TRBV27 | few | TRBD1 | TGTGCCAGCAGCACCATTGTCACAGGGGCACACGAGCAGTACTTC | CASSTIVTGAHEQYF
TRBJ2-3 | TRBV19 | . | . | TGTGCCAGTAGTCCTAGGACAAGACGGGGCACAGATACGCAGTATTTT | CASSPRTRRGTDTQYF
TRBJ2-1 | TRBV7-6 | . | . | TGTGCCAGCAGCTTAGATTTTCGGGGAAATACTGACAATGAGCAGTTCTTC | CASSLDFRGNTDNEQFF
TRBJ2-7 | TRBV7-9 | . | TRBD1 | TGTGCCAGCAGCCCCTCCCGGACAGGGCCCTACGAGCAGTACTTC | CASSPSRTGPYEQYF
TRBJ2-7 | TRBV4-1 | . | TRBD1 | TGCGCCAGCAGCCAAGGACATGGGACAGATGATGTTGTCTACGAGCAGTACTTC | CASSQGHGTDDVVYEQYF
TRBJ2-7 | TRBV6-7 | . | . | TGTGCCAGCAGTTACTCGAAGGGGGGGCCATCCTTCTACGAGCAGTACTTC | CASSYSKGGPSFYEQYF
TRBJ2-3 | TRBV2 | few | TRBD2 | TGTGCCAGCAGTGGACTAGCGGGAGAAGATACGCAGTATTTT | CASSGLAGEDTQYF
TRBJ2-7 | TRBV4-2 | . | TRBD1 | TGTGCCAGCAGCCGGGGACAGGGGCACGAGCAGTACTTC | CASSRGQGHEQYF
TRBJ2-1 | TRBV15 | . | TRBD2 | TGTGCCACCAGCAGAGTCGGAGCGGGAGTGGCTGAGCAGTTCTTC | CATSRVGAGVAEQFF
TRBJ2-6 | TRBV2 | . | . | TGTGCCAGCAGATCAGGCGAGGAGGCTGGGGCCAACGTCCTGACTTTC | CASRSGEEAGANVLTF
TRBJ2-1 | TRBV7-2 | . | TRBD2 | TGTGCCAGCCAACGAGCGGGGGGTTCACTCTACAATGAGCAGTTCTTC | CASQRAGGSLYNEQFF